These 8 T cell receptor beta chains share one sample of origin, sequenced in a study of blood T cell repertoires in COVID-19. Clones were read by immunoSEQ multiplex PCR, and TCRdb kept only the in-frame ones, dropping some. The sample includes roughly 200,000 clones, approximately 86% of them seen just once. The specimen was peripheral blood. Receptor source: a man between 18 and 29 years old with active or convalescent COVID-19.

The genes are TRBV27 and TRBJ2-7; no clear D. CDR1 and CDR2 from the germline V gene are MNHEY and SMNVEV (reference sequence). The CDR3 sequence is 14 residues long. Trimming left V 5 bases short and J 0 bases short, with 11 bases between. CDR3 region: CASSADWSSYEQYF. Here the CDR3 DNA reads TGTGCCAGCAGTGCCGACTGGAGCTCCTACGAGCAGTACTTC.

The chain carries TRBV28 and TRBJ1-4, with 12 bases identical to TRBD1. The trim removed 6 bases at V and 7 bases at J, leaving 12 bases unmatched. CDR3 length equals 17 residues. Germline V gene lookup returns CDR1 MDHEN and CDR2 SYDVKM. Written as DNA, the CDR3 is TGTGCCAGCAGGGCTCCGGGACAGGGGGCATTAGGTGAAAAACTGTTTTTT. It specifies CASRAPGQGALGEKLFF.

The chain combines TRBV11-2 with TRBJ2-1; 7 bases are a match to TRBD2. V lost 5 bases, J lost 4 bases, and 11 bases stayed unmatched. The CDR3 length is 16 residues. CDR1 is SGHAT, CDR2 FQNNGV, per germline. The DNA for the CDR3 is TGTGCCAGCAGCCAGATGGGAGGGAGTTATTACAATGAGCAGTTCTTC. Amino acids: CASSQMGGSYYNEQFF. The entire variable domain, with the rest obtained from reference TRBV11-2 and TRBJ2-1, is as follows: EAGVAQSPRYKIIEKRQSVAFWCNPISGHATLYWYQQILGQGPKLLIQFQNNGVVDDSQLPKDRFSAERLKGVDSTLKIQPAKLEDSAVYLCASSQMGGSYYNEQFFGPGTRLTVL.

This rearrangement joins TRBV12-2 to TRBJ2-3; the D segment call TRBD2 is taken from the table without a DNA check. TRBV12-2 is noted as a pseudogene. CDR3 length: 16 residues. The CDR3 sequence: CASRYTRLAGKCTQYF. The DNA for the CDR3 is TGTGCAAGTCGCTACACAAGACTAGCGGGAAAATGTACGCAGTATTTT.

V is TRBV5-1 and J is TRBJ2-5; D ambiguous. The CDR3 has 14 amino acids. Deletions cut 0 bases from V and 1 base from J, with 7 bases between. CDR1 and CDR2 (germline): SGHRS, YFSETQ. Written as DNA, the CDR3 is TGCGCCAGCAGCTTGGCGGCAGGCCAAGAGACCCAGTACTTC. The encoded protein is CASSLAAGQETQYF. Based on the CDR3 plus reference TRBV5-1 and TRBJ2-5, the full variable domain is KAGVTQTPRYLIKTRGQQVTLSCSPISGHRSVSWYQQTPGQGLQFLFEYFSETQRNKGNFPGRFSGRQFSNSRSEMNVSTLELGDSALYLCASSLAAGQETQYFGPGTRLLVL.

V gene TRBV19 combines with J gene TRBJ1-2, with no clear D. With 7 bases removed from V and 5 bases from J, the gap between germline ends came to 14 bases. From germline, CDR1 is LNHDA and CDR2 SQIVND (reference sequence). The CDR3 length is 13 residues. The CDR3 reads CASMQWSQYGYTF. The CDR3 region has the DNA TGTGCCAGTATGCAGTGGTCGCAGTATGGCTACACCTTC.

This clone was seen more than once but under ten times. The chain couples TRBV18 to TRBJ1-1, with TRBD1 matching over 7 bases. Unmatched junction bases numbered 8, after V lost 3 bases and J lost 1 base. The CDR3 contains 16 residues. Germline-derived CDR1 and CDR2 are KGHSH and LQKENI. The CDR3 sequence: CASSPIGGQGNTEAFF. The CDR3 nucleotides read TGTGCCAGCTCACCTATAGGGGGCCAAGGGAACACTGAAGCTTTCTTT. The full variable domain, in which reference TRBV18 and TRBJ1-1 provide the parts outside the CDR3, is NAGVMQNPRHLVRRRGQEARLRCSPMKGHSHVYWYRQLPEEGLKFMVYLQKENIIDESGMPKERFSAEFPKEGPSILRIQQVVRGDSAAYFCASSPIGGQGNTEAFFGQGTRLTVV.

Points on this clone: A read error may account for a junction end that differs from germline. This chain joins TRBV4-3 and TRBJ2-7; TRBD1 aligns across 7 bases. The CDR3 has 13 residues. CDR1 LGHNA and CDR2 YSLEER come from the germline V gene. The CDR3 loop is CASSRVGRDSLNF. The CDR3 region has the DNA TGCGCCAGCAGCCGAGTTGGCCGGGACAGCCTCAACTTC.